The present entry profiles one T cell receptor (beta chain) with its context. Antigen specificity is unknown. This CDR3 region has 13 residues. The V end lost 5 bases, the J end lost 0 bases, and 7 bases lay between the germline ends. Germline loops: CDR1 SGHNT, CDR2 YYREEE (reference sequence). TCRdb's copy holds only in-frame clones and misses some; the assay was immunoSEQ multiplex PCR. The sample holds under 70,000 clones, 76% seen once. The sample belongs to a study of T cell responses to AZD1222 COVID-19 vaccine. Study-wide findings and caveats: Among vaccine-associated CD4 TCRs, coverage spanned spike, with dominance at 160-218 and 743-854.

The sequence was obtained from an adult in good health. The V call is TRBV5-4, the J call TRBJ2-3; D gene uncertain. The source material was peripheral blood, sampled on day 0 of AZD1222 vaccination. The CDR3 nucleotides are TGTGCCAGCAGTCCAGTCAGCACAGATACGCAGTATTTT. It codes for CASSPVSTDTQYF.